These T cell receptor beta chains were read from a single sample in a study of T cells in Graves' hyperthyroidism and ophthalmopathy. TCRdb reprocessed the multiplex PCR reads with MiXCR, giving one entry per CDR3 protein. Of over 650,000 distinct CDR3 sequences in the sample, roughly 45% were seen once. The sequenced sample was peripheral blood or thyroid tissue (not recorded which). Receptors originate from an adult man with Graves' disease, either hyperthyroidism or ophthalmopathy (not recorded which). The CDR3 runs from the conserved cysteine through the conserved F or W. A D gene is named only where the DNA matches it firmly. Rows give clone size only sometimes, using once, few, many, or a class for an expanded clone.

J: TRBJ2-5
size: many
D: TRBD2
V: TRBV20-1
length: 15
CDR3: CSARDLAGGQETQYF
DNA: TGCAGTGCTAGAGATCTTGCGGGGGGGCAGGAGACCCAGTACTTC

J: TRBJ1-2
size: .
D: .
V: TRBV29-1
length: 13
CDR3: CSLAPGGSYGYTF
DNA: TGCAGCTTAGCCCCAGGAGGGAGCTATGGCTACACCTTC

J: TRBJ1-5
size: many
D: .
V: TRBV2
length: 16
CDR3: CASRGAGTSPHQPQHF
DNA: TGTGCCAGCAGGGGTGCAGGGACATCACCCCATCAGCCCCAGCATTTT

J: TRBJ2-7
size: .
D: TRBD2
V: TRBV10-2
length: 15
CDR3: CASRLGTSGRDEQYF
DNA: TGCGCCAGCAGACTTGGGACTAGCGGGAGAGATGAGCAGTACTTC

J: TRBJ2-2
size: .
D: .
V: TRBV7-3
length: 15
CDR3: CASSQDRTGPGELFF
DNA: TGTGCCAGCAGCCAAGATCGGACTGGGCCCGGGGAGCTGTTTTTT

J: TRBJ2-7
size: .
D: TRBD2
V: TRBV7-9
length: 15
CDR3: CASSFSASGSYEQYF
DNA: TGTGCCAGCAGTTTTTCTGCTAGCGGGAGTTACGAGCAGTACTTC

J: TRBJ1-1
size: many
D: TRBD1
V: TRBV19
length: 13
CDR3: CASSRTGETEAFF
DNA: TGTGCCAGCAGTCGGACAGGGGAAACTGAAGCTTTCTTT

J: TRBJ2-2
size: few
D: TRBD2
V: TRBV7-3
length: 16
CDR3: CASSRTSGMNTGELFF
DNA: TGTGCCAGCAGCCGTACTAGCGGGATGAACACCGGGGAGCTGTTTTTT

J: TRBJ1-4
size: .
D: TRBD1
V: TRBV29-1
length: 14
CDR3: CSVRDRANTEKLFF
DNA: TGCAGCGTTCGGGACAGGGCAAACACTGAAAAACTGTTTTTT

J: TRBJ1-2
size: .
D: TRBD1
V: TRBV20-1
length: 12
CDR3: CSAIQGDYGYTF
DNA: TGCAGTGCTATCCAGGGGGACTATGGCTACACCTTC

J: TRBJ1-5
size: many
D: .
V: TRBV13
length: 13
CDR3: CASSSKGEQPQHF
DNA: TGTGCCAGCAGCTCGAAGGGGGAGCAGCCCCAGCATTTT

J: TRBJ2-7
size: .
D: TRBD2
V: TRBV7-9
length: 15
CDR3: CASSLPDRGDYEQYF
DNA: TGTGCCAGCAGCTTACCCGACCGGGGGGACTACGAGCAGTACTTC

J: TRBJ2-7
size: many
D: .
V: TRBV6-5
length: 14
CDR3: CASRSKVTTYEQYF
DNA: TGTGCCAGCAGATCGAAGGTGACCACCTACGAGCAGTACTTC

J: TRBJ1-4
size: .
D: .
V: TRBV2
length: 13
CDR3: CANSRGVGEKLFF
DNA: TGTGCCAACAGTCGGGGGGTCGGTGAAAAACTGTTTTTT

J: TRBJ1-5
size: .
D: .
V: TRBV27
length: 14
CDR3: CASSLSGVGQPQHF
DNA: TGTGCCAGCAGTTTATCCGGGGTCGGGCAGCCCCAGCATTTT

J: TRBJ1-4
size: many
D: .
V: TRBV2
length: 11
CDR3: CASRLGEKLFF
DNA: TGTGCCAGTAGACTGGGTGAAAAACTGTTTTTT

J: TRBJ2-3
size: .
D: .
V: TRBV11-1
length: 18
CDR3: CASSYPSGGRGSTDTQYF
DNA: TGTGCCAGCAGCTATCCCTCTGGGGGGCGCGGGAGCACAGATACGCAGTATTTT

J: TRBJ1-2
size: .
D: TRBD1
V: TRBV7-9
length: 14
CDR3: CASSPGQGAYGYTF
DNA: TGTGCCAGCAGCCCCGGTCAGGGGGCTTATGGCTACACCTTC

J: TRBJ2-2
size: many
D: .
V: TRBV24-1
length: 13
CDR3: CATRGANTGELFF
DNA: TGTGCCACCCGTGGGGCGAACACCGGGGAGCTGTTTTTT

J: TRBJ1-1
size: few
D: .
V: TRBV12-5
length: 12
CDR3: CASGLSDTEAFF
DNA: TGTGCTAGTGGTTTGTCGGACACTGAAGCTTTCTTT

J: TRBJ1-2
size: .
D: TRBD1
V: TRBV11-1
length: 14
CDR3: CASSPGGAVYGYTF
DNA: TGTGCCAGCAGCCCAGGGGGCGCCGTCTATGGCTACACCTTC

J: TRBJ2-6
size: few
D: .
V: TRBV6-5
length: 17
CDR3: CASSYGSQHSGANVLTF
DNA: TGTGCCAGCAGTTATGGGAGCCAGCACTCTGGGGCCAACGTCCTGACTTTC

J: TRBJ1-1
size: .
D: TRBD1
V: TRBV10-3
length: 15
CDR3: CAISTLTGANTEAFF
DNA: TGTGCCATCAGTACACTGACAGGGGCGAACACTGAAGCTTTCTTT

J: TRBJ2-5
size: .
D: TRBD1
V: TRBV7-9
length: 13
CDR3: CASNDRGRETQYF
DNA: TGTGCCAGCAACGACAGGGGGCGAGAGACCCAGTACTTC

J: TRBJ1-5
size: .
D: .
V: TRBV6-5
length: 12
CDR3: CASSFWGEPQHF
DNA: TGTGCCAGCAGTTTTTGGGGAGAGCCCCAGCATTTT

J: TRBJ2-7
size: few
D: .
V: TRBV19
length: 16
CDR3: CASSIAGRAILYEQYF
DNA: TGTGCCAGTAGTATAGCTGGCAGGGCGATCCTCTACGAGCAGTACTTC

J: TRBJ2-7
size: .
D: .
V: TRBV20-1
length: 15
CDR3: CSASYRAEMYYEQYF
DNA: TGCAGTGCTAGTTACAGGGCCGAGATGTACTACGAGCAGTACTTC

J: TRBJ2-7
size: .
D: .
V: TRBV6-6
length: 13
CDR3: CASSVRAAYEQYF
DNA: TGTGCCAGCAGTGTTAGGGCGGCCTACGAGCAGTACTTC

J: TRBJ1-1
size: .
D: .
V: TRBV19
length: 14
CDR3: CASSINPGSTEAFF
DNA: TGTGCCAGTAGTATTAACCCGGGATCCACTGAAGCTTTCTTT

J: TRBJ1-6
size: many
D: .
V: TRBV25-1
length: 12
CDR3: CASSDFGGFLHF
DNA: TGTGCCAGCAGTGATTTTGGGGGGTTCCTCCACTTT